This T cell receptor (beta chain) was recovered during a study of blood T cell repertoires in COVID-19. Study information: The analysed material was cDNA or gDNA that came from T cells, B-cell-depleted T cells, or PBMCs.

Assay used: immunoSEQ multiplex PCR; TCRdb lists only in-frame clones, some missing. The table lists about 210,000 clones, approximately 82% of them singletons. This clone was detected once. From germline, CDR1 is SEHNR and CDR2 FQNEAQ (reference sequence). There are 18 residues in the CDR3. V shed 5 bases and J shed 7 bases, with 27 bases lying between them. Sequenced input: peripheral blood. The V gene is TRBV7-9, the J gene TRBJ2-1; possible D gene TRBD2, 7 bases. The receptor's source is a woman between 50 and 59 years old with acute or convalescent COVID-19. The CDR3 spells CASSLPPRGARSNNEQFF. CDR3 nucleotide sequence: TGTGCCAGCAGCCTTCCACCTCGGGGGGCTAGATCCAATAATGAGCAGTTCTTC.